What follows are 18 T cell receptor beta chains derived from one specimen sequenced in a study of shared clonotypes between healthy human individuals. Repertoires were generated with immunoSEQ multiplex PCR, while TCRdb's copy carries only in-frame clones and drops some. The data contain around 88,000 clones, roughly two thirds of them singletons. The sequenced sample consisted of memory CD8+ T cells sorted from blood. Sample subset: CD45RO+ cells pooled with CCR7-negative TemRA cells. Source of these receptors: a man aged 25 to 40 in good health.

This clone was counted between two and nine times. The chain uses TRBV5-4 and TRBJ2-1; 7 positions match TRBD2. The CDR3 has 14 amino acids. J gave up 8 bases and V 0 bases, and 5 bases lay outside the gene matches. CDR1 is SGHNT and CDR2 is YYREEE in the germline V gene (reference sequence). The CDR3 nucleotides read TGTGCCAGCAGCTTGGTTGCGGGGGAGTATGAGCAGTTCTTC. Translation gives CASSLVAGEYEQFF.

The V and J genes are TRBV4-3 and TRBJ1-3; D is unclear. V was shortened by 0 bases and J by 3 bases, with 12 bases between the two germline ends. Germline values: CDR1 LGHNA, CDR2 YSLEER. CDR3 size: 16 residues. The CDR3 is CASSQDFRGNGNTIYF. The CDR3 DNA reads TGCGCCAGCAGCCAAGATTTTCGGGGTAATGGAAACACCATATATTTT.

The chain recombines TRBV29-1 with TRBJ2-5, with D hard to call. Germline V CDR1 and CDR2: SQVTM, ANQGSEA. The CDR3 consists of 16 residues. The ends were cut back, 0 bases at V and 9 bases at J, with 23 bases in the middle. The CDR3 here is CSVEDPFLRSDQAQYF. DNA for the CDR3: TGCAGCGTTGAAGACCCCTTCCTAAGATCTGACCAGGCCCAGTACTTC.

This clone has just one count. The chain recombines TRBV7-9 with TRBJ1-1; 8 bases fit TRBD1. With 3 bases clipped from V and 5 bases from J, the junction kept 11 bases outside the gene matches. The CDR3 has 16 amino acids. The germline gives CDR1 SEHNR, CDR2 FQNEAQ (reference sequence). The CDR3 loop reads CASSFSGTGEDTEAFF. As DNA, the CDR3 is TGTGCCAGCAGCTTTTCCGGGACAGGCGAGGATACTGAAGCTTTCTTT.

This sequence joins TRBV7-2 and TRBJ2-7, with D perhaps assigned TRBD1 or TRBD2 (5 bases each). The CDR3 totals 16 residues. Per germline, CDR1 SGHTA and CDR2 FQGNSA. The V and J ends lost 1 base and 3 bases respectively, with 16 bases between them. In DNA form, the CDR3 reads TGTGCCAGCAGCTTAGGGGGACCGAGTACTATCTACGAGCAGTACTTC. This translates into CASSLGGPSTIYEQYF.

This clone has a single count. The J gene is TRBJ2-1, the V gene TRBV30; TRBD2 is a possible D gene (5 bases). The V end was cut by 4 bases, the J end by 3 bases, with 10 bases between. The CDR3 contains 13 residues. Germline V gene data show CDR1 as GTSNPN and CDR2 as SVGIG (reference sequence). CDR3 coding DNA: TGTGCCTGGACTGCGGGCGGCTACAATGAGCAGTTCTTC. Amino acids: CAWTAGGYNEQFF.

Many counts were recorded for this clone. The gene calls are TRBV5-4 and TRBJ2-7; 7 bases fit TRBD1. Looked up from germline, CDR1 is SGHNT and CDR2 is YYREEE (reference sequence). Unmatched junction bases numbered 12, after V lost 4 bases and J lost 5 bases. This CDR3 has 15 amino acids. In DNA form, the CDR3 reads TGTGCCAGCAGCCCCACGTTGGGACAGATAGACGAGCAGTACTTC. It yields the protein CASSPTLGQIDEQYF.

This clone was counted a few times. The rearrangement joins TRBV18 to TRBJ2-5; the match to TRBD2 covers 11 bases. The germline V gene encodes CDR1 KGHSH and CDR2 LQKENI. The V and J ends lost 3 bases and 3 bases, in that order; junction bases with no gene match: 6. The CDR3 is 16 residues long. In nucleotides, the CDR3 is TGTGCCAGCTCACCCAGTAGCGGGAGGGCCGAAGAGACCCAGTACTTC. Its protein is CASSPSSGRAEETQYF.

V is TRBV28 and J is TRBJ2-3, with 9 bases aligning to TRBD2. This CDR3 region has 16 residues. Trimming at V came to 3 bases and at J to 7 bases, leaving 11 bases not matched to a gene. Germline assignment: CDR1 MDHEN and CDR2 SYDVKM. CDR3 nucleotide sequence: TGTGCCAGCAGTTTGGTGGCTAGCGGGAAGTTTAATACGCAGTATTTT. Translating gives CASSLVASGKFNTQYF.

In the case of this clone: Compared with germline, one end of the junction differs, possibly owing to a read error. This chain uses TRBV5-4 with TRBJ2-3; 11 nucleotides match TRBD1. The CDR3 extends over 13 amino acids. CDR1 and CDR2 (germline): SGHNT, YYREEE (reference sequence). CDR3 DNA: TGTGCCAGCAGCTTGAGCACCGGGACAGGGGGGGATTTT. It specifies CASSLSTGTGGDF.

A few counts support this clone. The chain carries TRBV5-5 and TRBJ2-7, with TRBD2 identical over 10 bases. The CDR3 is 14 amino acids. Trimming cost V 3 bases and J 3 bases; bases outside gene matches: 3. Germline lookup yields CDR1 SGHKS and CDR2 YYEKEE (reference sequence). The CDR3 coding sequence is TGTGCCAGCAGCTACCTAGCGGGAGACTACGAGCAGTACTTC. This translates into CASSYLAGDYEQYF.

Concerning this clone: A far larger clone is off by one base, so a read error is likely. The chain couples TRBV5-1 to TRBJ1-5; no firm D call. Germline CDR1 is SGHRS and CDR2 is YFSETQ. The CDR3 spans 13 residues. Between the trimmed V and J ends, which lost 2 bases and 7 bases, there was a span of 10 bases. CDR3 amino acids: CASSFEEDQPQHF. The CDR3 DNA sequence: TGCGCCAGCAGCTTTGAGGAGGACCAGCCCCAGCATTTT.

This clone was detected only a few times. V usage is TRBV18 and J usage is TRBJ1-1; D not resolved. The length of the CDR3 is 16 residues. Germline values: CDR1 KGHSH, CDR2 LQKENI. Trimming cost V 3 bases and J 0 bases, with 14 bases left between them. The CDR3 DNA is TGTGCCAGCTCACCGGCACACGACTCTTTGAACACTGAAGCTTTCTTT. It yields the protein CASSPAHDSLNTEAFF.

The chain is built from TRBV27 and TRBJ2-7, with D tentatively TRBD2 (6 bases). Trimming left V 1 base short and J 3 bases short, with 10 bases between. Germline assignment: CDR1 MNHEY and CDR2 SMNVEV (reference sequence). This CDR3 region has 14 residues. In DNA, the CDR3 is TGTGCCAGCAGTTTATTTGGGGGAGGCTACGAGCAGTACTTC. It is translated as CASSLFGGGYEQYF.

The genes are TRBV27 and TRBJ2-1; D possibly matches TRBD1 or TRBD2 (6 bases each). The germline gives CDR1 MNHEY, CDR2 SMNVEV (reference sequence). Between the trimmed V and J ends, which lost 6 bases and 8 bases, there was a span of 17 bases. The CDR3 loop spans 14 amino acids. The CDR3 region is CASSLLGGSDEQFF. DNA of the CDR3: TGTGCCAGCAGCCTACTAGGGGGGAGTGATGAGCAGTTCTTC.

This chain links TRBV7-9 with TRBJ1-5; no clear D gene. Trimming took off 1 base at V and 1 base at J, with 17 bases between the two ends. Germline assignment: CDR1 SEHNR and CDR2 FQNEAQ (reference sequence). The CDR3 length is 18 residues. The CDR3 nucleotides read TGTGCCAGCAGCTTAGGGCAGCCACAAGATCTAAGCAATCAGCCCCAGCATTTT. This codes for CASSLGQPQDLSNQPQHF.

This clone appeared a single time. The V and J genes are TRBV30 and TRBJ2-3; TRBD2 agrees at 8 bases. The J segment lost 0 bases and the V segment lost 4 bases, leaving 3 bases of the junction unmatched. Germline V CDR1 and CDR2: GTSNPN, SVGIG (reference sequence). CDR3 length equals 14 residues. CDR3 amino acids: CAWTLAASTDTQYF. CDR3 bases: TGTGCCTGGACACTAGCGGCTAGCACAGATACGCAGTATTTT.

The chain uses TRBV7-9 and TRBJ2-2; the D gene is possibly TRBD1 (7 bases). CDR1 and CDR2 from the germline V gene are SEHNR and FQNEAQ (reference sequence). The CDR3 spans 16 residues. The V end lost 5 bases, the J end lost 4 bases, and 17 bases lay between the germline ends. The chain's CDR3 is CASSPQGGSGTGELFF. The CDR3 DNA reads as TGTGCCAGCAGCCCCCAGGGGGGTTCAGGCACCGGGGAGCTGTTTTTT.